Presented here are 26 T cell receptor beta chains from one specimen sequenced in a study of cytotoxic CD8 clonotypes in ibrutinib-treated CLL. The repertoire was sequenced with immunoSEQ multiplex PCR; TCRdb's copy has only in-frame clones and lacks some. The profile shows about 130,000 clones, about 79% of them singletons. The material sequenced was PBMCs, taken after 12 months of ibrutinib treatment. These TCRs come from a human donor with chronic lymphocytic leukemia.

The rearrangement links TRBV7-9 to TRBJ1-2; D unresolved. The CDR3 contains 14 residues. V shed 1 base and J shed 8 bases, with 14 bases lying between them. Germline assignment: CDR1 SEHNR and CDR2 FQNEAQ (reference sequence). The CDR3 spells CASSLVVGFGGYTF. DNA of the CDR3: TGTGCCAGCAGCTTAGTCGTGGGATTCGGGGGCTACACCTTC.

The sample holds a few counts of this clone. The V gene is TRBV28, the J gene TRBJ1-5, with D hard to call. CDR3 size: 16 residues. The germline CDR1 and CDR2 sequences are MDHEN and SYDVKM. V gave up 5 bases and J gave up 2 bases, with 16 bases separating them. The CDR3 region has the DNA TGTGCCAGCAGTCCGTTGCGGTGGCAGGGCAATCAGCCCCAGCATTTT. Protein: CASSPLRWQGNQPQHF.

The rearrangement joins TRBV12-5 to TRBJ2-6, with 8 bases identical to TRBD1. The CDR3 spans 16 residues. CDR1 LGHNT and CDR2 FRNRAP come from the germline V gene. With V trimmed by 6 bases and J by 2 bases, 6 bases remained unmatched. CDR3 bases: TGTGCTAGTGGCAGCCAGACAGGGGCTGGGGCCAACGTCCTGACTTTC. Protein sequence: CASGSQTGAGANVLTF.

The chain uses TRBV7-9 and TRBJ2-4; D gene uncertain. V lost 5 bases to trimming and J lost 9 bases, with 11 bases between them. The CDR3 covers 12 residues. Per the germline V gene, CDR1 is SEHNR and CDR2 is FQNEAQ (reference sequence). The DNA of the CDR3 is TGTGCCAGCAGCCGGACGGTCGGCATTCAGTACTTC. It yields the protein CASSRTVGIQYF. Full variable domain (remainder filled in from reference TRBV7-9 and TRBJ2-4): DTGVSQNPRHKITKRGQNVTFRCDPISEHNRLYWYRQTLGQGPEFLTYFQNEAQLEKSRLLSDRFSAERPKGSFSTLEIQRTEQGDSAMYLCASSRTVGIQYFGAGTRLSVL.

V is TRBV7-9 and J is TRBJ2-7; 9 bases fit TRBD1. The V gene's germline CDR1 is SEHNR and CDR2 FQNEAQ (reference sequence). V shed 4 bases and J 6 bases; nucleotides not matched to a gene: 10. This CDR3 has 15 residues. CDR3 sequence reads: CASSSTGGVPSEQYF. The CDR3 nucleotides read TGTGCCAGCAGCTCGACAGGGGGGGTCCCGTCCGAGCAGTACTTC.

The CDR3 protein is CASSLAGSGTGELFF. CDR3 DNA: TGCGCCAGCAGCTTGGCAGGGTCGGGCACCGGGGAGCTGTTTTTT. This chain connects TRBV5-1 to TRBJ2-2; D may be TRBD1 (5 bases). Germline V gene sequence: CDR1 SGHRS, CDR2 YFSETQ. The CDR3 covers 15 residues. V was pared by 0 bases and J by 4 bases, with 10 bases between.

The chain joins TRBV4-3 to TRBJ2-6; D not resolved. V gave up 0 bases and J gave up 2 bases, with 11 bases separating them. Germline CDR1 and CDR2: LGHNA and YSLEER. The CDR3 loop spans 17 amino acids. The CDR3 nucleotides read TGCGCCAGCAGCCAAGATATTCGAATAACTGGGGCCAACGTCCTGACTTTC. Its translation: CASSQDIRITGANVLTF.

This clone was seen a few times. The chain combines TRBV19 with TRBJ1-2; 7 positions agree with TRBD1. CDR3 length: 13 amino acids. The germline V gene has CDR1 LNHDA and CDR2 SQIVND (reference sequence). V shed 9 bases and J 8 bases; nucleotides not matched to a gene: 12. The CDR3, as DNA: TGTGCCAGCCAAAGGACAGGCGCGGAAGGCTACACCTTC. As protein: CASQRTGAEGYTF.

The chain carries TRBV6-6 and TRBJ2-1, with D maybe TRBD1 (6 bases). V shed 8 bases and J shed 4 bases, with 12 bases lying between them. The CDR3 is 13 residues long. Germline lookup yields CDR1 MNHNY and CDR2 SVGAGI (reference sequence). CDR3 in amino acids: CASRSDRYNEQFF. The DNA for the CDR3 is TGTGCCAGCCGATCGGACAGATACAATGAGCAGTTCTTC.

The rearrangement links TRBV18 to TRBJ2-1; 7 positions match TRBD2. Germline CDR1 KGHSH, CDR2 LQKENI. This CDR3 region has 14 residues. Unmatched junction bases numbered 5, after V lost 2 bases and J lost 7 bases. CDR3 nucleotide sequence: TGTGCCAGCTCACCAGTCGCGGGAGCAAATGAGCAGTTCTTC. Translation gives CASSPVAGANEQFF. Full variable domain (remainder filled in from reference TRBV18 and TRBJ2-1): NAGVMQNPRHLVRRRGQEARLRCSPMKGHSHVYWYRQLPEEGLKFMVYLQKENIIDESGMPKERFSAEFPKEGPSILRIQQVVRGDSAAYFCASSPVAGANEQFFGPGTRLTVL.

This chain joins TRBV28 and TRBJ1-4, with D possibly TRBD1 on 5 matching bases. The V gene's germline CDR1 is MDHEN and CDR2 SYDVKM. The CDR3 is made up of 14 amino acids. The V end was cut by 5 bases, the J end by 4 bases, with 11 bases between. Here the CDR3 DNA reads TGTGCCAGCAGTGGGACCGAACGTAATGAAAAACTGTTTTTT. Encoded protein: CASSGTERNEKLFF.

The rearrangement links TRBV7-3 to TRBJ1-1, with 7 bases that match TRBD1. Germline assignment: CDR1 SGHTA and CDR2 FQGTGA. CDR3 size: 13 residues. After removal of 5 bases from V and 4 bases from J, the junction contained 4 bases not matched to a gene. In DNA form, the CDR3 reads TGTGCCAGCAGCACGTACAGGGGCACTGAAGCTTTCTTT. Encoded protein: CASSTYRGTEAFF.

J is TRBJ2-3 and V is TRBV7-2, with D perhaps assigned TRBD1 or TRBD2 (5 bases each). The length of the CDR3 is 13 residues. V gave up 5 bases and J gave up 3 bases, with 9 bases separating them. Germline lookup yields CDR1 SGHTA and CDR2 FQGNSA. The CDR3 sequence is CASSRDETDTQYF. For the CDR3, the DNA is TGTGCCAGCAGCCGGGACGAGACAGATACGCAGTATTTT.

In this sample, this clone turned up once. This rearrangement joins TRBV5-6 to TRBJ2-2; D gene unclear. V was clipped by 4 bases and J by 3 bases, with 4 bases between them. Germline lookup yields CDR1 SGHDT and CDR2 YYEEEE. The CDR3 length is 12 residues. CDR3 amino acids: CASSLYTGELFF. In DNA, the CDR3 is TGTGCCAGCAGCCTTTACACCGGGGAGCTGTTTTTT.

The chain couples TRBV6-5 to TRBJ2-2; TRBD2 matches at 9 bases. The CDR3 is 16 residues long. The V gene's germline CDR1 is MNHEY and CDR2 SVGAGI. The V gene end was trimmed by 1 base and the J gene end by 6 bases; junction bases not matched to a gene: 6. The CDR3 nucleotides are TGTGCCAGCAGTTACTTAGGCGGGAGGGCCGCCGGGGAGCTGTTTTTT. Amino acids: CASSYLGGRAAGELFF.

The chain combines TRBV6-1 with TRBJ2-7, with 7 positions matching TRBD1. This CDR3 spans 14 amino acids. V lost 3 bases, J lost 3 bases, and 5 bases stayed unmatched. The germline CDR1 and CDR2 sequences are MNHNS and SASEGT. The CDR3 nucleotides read TGTGCCAGCAGTGACAGGGGGAATTTCTACGAGCAGTACTTC. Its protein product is CASSDRGNFYEQYF.

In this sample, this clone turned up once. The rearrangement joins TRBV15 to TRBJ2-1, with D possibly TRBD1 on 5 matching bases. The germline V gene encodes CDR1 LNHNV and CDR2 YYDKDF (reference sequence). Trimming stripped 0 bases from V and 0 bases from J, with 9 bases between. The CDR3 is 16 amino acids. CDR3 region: CATSREGRSSYNEQFF. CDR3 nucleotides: TGTGCCACCAGCAGAGAGGGGCGGTCCTCCTACAATGAGCAGTTCTTC. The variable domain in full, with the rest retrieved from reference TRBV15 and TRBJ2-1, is DAMVIQNPRYQVTQFGKPVTLSCSQTLNHNVMYWYQQKSSQAPKLLFHYYDKDFNNEADTPDNFQSRRPNTSFCFLDIRSPGLGDTAMYLCATSREGRSSYNEQFFGPGTRLTVL.

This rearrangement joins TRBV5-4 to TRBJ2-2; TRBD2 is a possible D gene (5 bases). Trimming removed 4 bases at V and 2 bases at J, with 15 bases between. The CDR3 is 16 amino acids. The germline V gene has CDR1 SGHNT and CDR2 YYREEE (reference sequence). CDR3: CASSLNSGANTGELFF. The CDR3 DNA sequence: TGTGCCAGCAGCCTAAACAGCGGAGCTAACACCGGGGAGCTGTTTTTT. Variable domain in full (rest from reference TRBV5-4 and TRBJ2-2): ETGVTQSPTHLIKTRGQQVTLRCSSQSGHNTVSWYQQALGQGPQFIFQYYREEENGRGNFPPRFSGLQFPNYSSELNVNALELDDSALYLCASSLNSGANTGELFFGEGSRLTVL.

CDR3 residues: CASSQGDIMAGNTIYF. The CDR3 DNA is TGCGCCAGCAGCCAAGGGGACATTATGGCTGGAAACACCATATATTTT. The rearrangement joins TRBV4-1 to TRBJ1-3, with D possibly matching TRBD1 (6 bases). Germline V gene sequence: CDR1 MGHRA, CDR2 YSYEKL. The V end lost 1 base, the J end lost 2 bases, and 12 bases lay between the germline ends. The CDR3 sequence is 16 residues long.

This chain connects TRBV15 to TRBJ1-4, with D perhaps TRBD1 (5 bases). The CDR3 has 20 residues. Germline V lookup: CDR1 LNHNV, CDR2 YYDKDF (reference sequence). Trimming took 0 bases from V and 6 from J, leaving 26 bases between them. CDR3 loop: CATSRDPPPLQGSRDEKLFF. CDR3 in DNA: TGTGCCACCAGCAGAGATCCCCCTCCCCTTCAAGGAAGCAGGGATGAAAAACTGTTTTTT.

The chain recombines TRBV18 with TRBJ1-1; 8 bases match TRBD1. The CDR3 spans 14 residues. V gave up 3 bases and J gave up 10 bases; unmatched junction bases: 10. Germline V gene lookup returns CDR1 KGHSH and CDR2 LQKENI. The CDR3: CASSPETGVSVAFF. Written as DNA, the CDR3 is TGTGCCAGCTCACCTGAGACAGGGGTATCGGTAGCTTTCTTT.

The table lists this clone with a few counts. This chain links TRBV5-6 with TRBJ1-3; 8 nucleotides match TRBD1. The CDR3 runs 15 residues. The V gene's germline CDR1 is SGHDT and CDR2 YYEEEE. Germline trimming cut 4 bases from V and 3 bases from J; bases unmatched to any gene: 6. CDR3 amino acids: CASSGQGAGGNTIYF. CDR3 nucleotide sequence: TGTGCCAGCAGCGGTCAGGGGGCCGGTGGAAACACCATATATTTT.

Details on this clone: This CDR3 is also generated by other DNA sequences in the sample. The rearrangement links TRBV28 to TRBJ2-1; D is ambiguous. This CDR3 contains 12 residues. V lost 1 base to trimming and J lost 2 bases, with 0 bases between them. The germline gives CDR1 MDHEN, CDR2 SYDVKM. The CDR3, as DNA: TGTGCCAGCAGTTTATCCTACAATGAGCAGTTCTTC. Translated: CASSLSYNEQFF. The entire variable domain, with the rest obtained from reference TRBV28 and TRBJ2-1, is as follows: DVKVTQSSRYLVKRTGEKVFLECVQDMDHENMFWYRQDPGLGLRLIYFSYDVKMKEKGDIPEGYSVSREKKERFSLILESASTNQTSMYLCASSLSYNEQFFGPGTRLTVL.

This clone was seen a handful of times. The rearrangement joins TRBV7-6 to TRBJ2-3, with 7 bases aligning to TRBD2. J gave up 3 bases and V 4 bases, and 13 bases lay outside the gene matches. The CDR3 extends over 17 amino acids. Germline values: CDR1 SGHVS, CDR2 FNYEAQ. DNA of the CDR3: TGTGCCAGCAGCTACGCCGCCGCGGGAGAGGGTACAGATACGCAGTATTTT. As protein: CASSYAAAGEGTDTQYF.

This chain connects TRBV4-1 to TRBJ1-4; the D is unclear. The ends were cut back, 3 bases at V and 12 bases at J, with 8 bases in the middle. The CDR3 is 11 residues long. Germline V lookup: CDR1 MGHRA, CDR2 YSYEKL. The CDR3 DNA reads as TGCGCCAGCAGCCAGCTCGGAGAACTGTTTTTT. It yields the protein CASSQLGELFF.

The CDR3 sequence is CASSPYGQAPYHEQFF. The CDR3 DNA is TGTGCCAGCAGTCCCTATGGGCAGGCACCGTACCATGAGCAGTTCTTC. V gene TRBV27 combines with J gene TRBJ2-1; no reliable D call. Per germline, CDR1 MNHEY and CDR2 SMNVEV (reference sequence). The V end lost 5 bases, the J end lost 8 bases, and 22 bases lay between the germline ends. CDR3 length equals 16 residues.